This T cell receptor (beta chain) was identified during a study of shared clonotypes between healthy human individuals. In the original workflow: ImmunoSEQ sequences covered only the junction and lacked quality scores; filtering therefore differed. The protocol was immunoSEQ multiplex PCR, while the TCRdb copy is restricted to in-frame clones and leaves out a portion. The V and J calls and clone size were taken over from that table, and D and trimming were inferred from the DNA. The sample includes 2 million to 2.5 million clones, approximately 94% seen only once; the top ten take less than 0.15%. After removal of 3 bases from V and 6 bases from J, the junction contained 9 bases not matched to a gene. The CDR3 runs 14 residues. Germline-derived CDR1 and CDR2 are GTSNPN and SVGIG (reference sequence).

The TCR was taken from a man aged 18 to 30 in good health. J is TRBJ2-7 and V is TRBV30; TRBD2 agrees at 9 bases. Sequencing was performed on naive CD4+ T cells sorted from blood. Documented subset: CD45RA+ positively selected. The CDR3 region is CAWRAVTSGREQYF. In DNA form, the CDR3 reads TGTGCCTGGAGAGCCGTGACTAGCGGCCGCGAGCAGTACTTC.